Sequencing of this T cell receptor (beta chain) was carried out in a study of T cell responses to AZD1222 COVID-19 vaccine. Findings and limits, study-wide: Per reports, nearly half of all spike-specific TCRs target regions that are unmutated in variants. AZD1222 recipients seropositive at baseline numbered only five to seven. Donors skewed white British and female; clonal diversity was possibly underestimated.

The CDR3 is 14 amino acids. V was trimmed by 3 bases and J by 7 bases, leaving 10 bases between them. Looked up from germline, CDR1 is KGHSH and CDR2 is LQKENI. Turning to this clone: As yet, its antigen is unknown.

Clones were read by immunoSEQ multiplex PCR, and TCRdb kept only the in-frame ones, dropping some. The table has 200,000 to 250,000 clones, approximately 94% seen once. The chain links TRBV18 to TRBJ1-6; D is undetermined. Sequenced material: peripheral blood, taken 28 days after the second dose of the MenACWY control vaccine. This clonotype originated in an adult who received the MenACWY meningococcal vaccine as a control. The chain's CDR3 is CASSPGGMNSPLHF. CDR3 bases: TGTGCCAGCTCACCCGGAGGGATGAATTCACCCCTCCACTTT.